The T cell receptor (beta chain) described here comes from a study of blood T cell repertoires in COVID-19. Study-wide context: From T cells, B-cell-depleted T cells, or PBMCs came the material, which was cDNA or gDNA.

The ends were cut back, 5 bases at V and 5 bases at J, with 15 bases in the middle. The length of the CDR3 is 14 residues. Germline CDR1 reads SGHAT; CDR2 reads FQNNGV. Sequenced by immunoSEQ multiplex PCR; TCRdb stores in-frame clones only, minus some. The table has around 25,000 clones, 65% to 90% seen once. The chain employs TRBV11-2 and TRBJ1-1; unclear D gene. Material: peripheral blood. The clonotype originates from a man aged 70-80 years with active COVID-19. Written as DNA, the CDR3 is TGTGCCAGCAGCCTCCAGCCAGGTCGGACTGAAGCTTTCTTT. As protein: CASSLQPGRTEAFF.